The rows below give T cell receptor beta chains drawn from one sample of a study of PD-1 blockade in classical Hodgkin lymphoma. The repertoire was sequenced with immunoSEQ multiplex PCR; TCRdb's copy has only in-frame clones and lacks some. The table includes tens of thousands of clones, around four fifths detected once. Sequenced material: peripheral blood mononuclear cells (PBMCs), taken before the second cycle of nivolumab. All receptors derive from a human donor with classical Hodgkin lymphoma. CDR3s include the opening cysteine and the closing phenylalanine or tryptophan. The order of the fields is clone size, J gene, V gene, D gene, CDR3 DNA, CDR3 protein. A D gene is named only where the DNA matches it firmly. Not all rows give a size; the values are once, few, many and, for expanded clones, a class.

>.|TRBJ2-7|TRBV11-2|TRBD2
TGTGCCAGCAGCTCCCCCGGGGGGGTCGGGCAGTACTTC
CASSSPGGVGQYF
>.|TRBJ1-2|TRBV11-2|TRBD1
TGTGCCAGCAGCTTAGTCGCCAGGGGGTATGGCTACACCTTC
CASSLVARGYGYTF
>.|TRBJ1-6|TRBV4-1|.
TGCGCCAGCAGCCAAGTTCCGGAGACCCATTCACCCCTCCACTTT
CASSQVPETHSPLHF
>.|TRBJ1-1|TRBV6-1|TRBD1
TGTGCCAGCATAAGACAGGGAATCATGAACACTGAAGCTTTCTTT
CASIRQGIMNTEAFF
>once|TRBJ2-7|TRBV12-2|.
TGTGCAAGTCGCCCCACCCCCAGGCAGTGCGAGCAGTACTTC
CASRPTPRQCEQYF
>.|TRBJ2-1|TRBV6-5|.
TGTGCCAGCAGTTGGGAATCCTACAATGAGCAGTTCTTC
CASSWESYNEQFF
>once|TRBJ2-6|TRBV11-3|.
TGTGCCAGCAGCCCCGCCTCTGGGGCCAACGTCCTGACTTTC
CASSPASGANVLTF
>.|TRBJ2-6|TRBV6-5|.
TGTGCCAGCAGTTACCCCAGCTCTGGGGCCAACGTCCTGACTTTC
CASSYPSSGANVLTF
>.|TRBJ1-1|TRBV11-2|.
TGTGCCAGCAGCTTAGTAGGAGTGAACACTGAAGCTTTCTTT
CASSLVGVNTEAFF
>.|TRBJ1-2|TRBV6-6|TRBD1
TGTGCCAGCAAATCGGGACAGGGGGTCTATGGCTACACCTTC
CASKSGQGVYGYTF
>.|TRBJ1-2|TRBV6-1|.
TGTGCCAGCAGTGCCCTCTATAACTATGGCTACACCTTC
CASSALYNYGYTF
>.|TRBJ2-3|TRBV7-9|.
TGTGCCAGCAGCTGGGGCCGGGTGGATACGCAGTATTTT
CASSWGRVDTQYF
>.|TRBJ1-5|TRBV6-5|.
TGTGCCAGCAGTTACTCGATGGAAAAGCCCCAGCATTTT
CASSYSMEKPQHF
>.|TRBJ2-1|TRBV6-6|.
TGTGCCAGCAGTTACAGGCAGAGCTCCTACAATGAGCAGTTCTTC
CASSYRQSSYNEQFF
>.|TRBJ1-6|TRBV27|.
TGTGCCAGCAGTTGGAGCCTCGGGGTCGGTTATTCACCCCTCCACTTT
CASSWSLGVGYSPLHF
>once|TRBJ1-2|TRBV9|.
TGTGCCAGCAGCTACGACATCGTTAACTATGGCTACACCTTC
CASSYDIVNYGYTF
>.|TRBJ1-1|TRBV2|.
TGTGCCAGCAGTGACTATGCCCGATCGAACACTGAAGCTTTCTTT
CASSDYARSNTEAFF
>once|TRBJ1-5|TRBV6-1|.
TGTGCCAGCAATAATGATCAGCCCCAGCATTTT
CASNNDQPQHF
>.|TRBJ2-3|TRBV27|TRBD2
TGTGCCAGCAAACTAGCGGGAGCCACAGATACGCAGTATTTT
CASKLAGATDTQYF
>.|TRBJ2-7|TRBV4-1|TRBD2
TGCGCCAGCAGCCAAGATGCTAGCGGAAACTACGAGCAGTACTTC
CASSQDASGNYEQYF
>.|TRBJ1-6|TRBV19|TRBD1
TGTGCCAGTACCCCAGGGCGGGACAGGTCATCCAATTCACCCCTCCACTTT
CASTPGRDRSSNSPLHF
>.|TRBJ2-5|TRBV19|.
TGTGCCAGTAGTATTATATCGGGCGGCCCCCAAGAGACCCAGTACTTC
CASSIISGGPQETQYF
>.|TRBJ2-2|TRBV5-4|TRBD1
TGTGCCAGCAGCTGGGACAGGGGCGGCACCGGGGAGCTGTTTTTT
CASSWDRGGTGELFF
>.|TRBJ2-7|TRBV4-1|TRBD1
TGCGCCAGCAGCGAGGACAGGAGCTCCTACGAGCAGTACTTC
CASSEDRSSYEQYF
>.|TRBJ2-2|TRBV25-1|.
TGTGCCAGCACCCGTCGAGGAGGGGACCCGGGCACCGGGGAGCTGTTTTTT
CASTRRGGDPGTGELFF
>.|TRBJ1-5|TRBV5-1|.
TGCGCCAGCAGCTTGGTCCCTGATCAGCCCCAGCATTTT
CASSLVPDQPQHF
>.|TRBJ2-7|TRBV19|.
TGTGCCAGTAGTTCCCGCGGCAGGGGTTACGAGCAGTACTTC
CASSSRGRGYEQYF
>.|TRBJ2-2|TRBV5-4|.
TGTGCCAGCAGCTTGGATTCCGGGGGCACCGGGGAGCTGTTTTTT
CASSLDSGGTGELFF
>.|TRBJ1-5|TRBV7-9|.
TGTGCCAGCAGCCTTAATAGCCCCGGGACTCAGCCCCAGCATTTT
CASSLNSPGTQPQHF
>.|TRBJ2-3|TRBV9|.
TGTGCCAGCAGCGCGAGGCGTATTTCTAGCACAGATACGCAGTATTTT
CASSARRISSTDTQYF
>few|TRBJ2-7|TRBV29-1|.
TGCAGCGTGGGAGACAGGTCCGATGGGACCTACGAGCAGTACTTC
CSVGDRSDGTYEQYF